A selection of T cell receptor beta chains follows, all from one sample in a study of CD8 T cells in ankylosing spondylitis. TCRdb reanalysed the 5' RACE reads using MiXCR and keeps one entry per CDR3 protein. The sample lists about 800,000 distinct CDR3 sequences, 10% to 15% seen once, with just over 0.5% in the top ten. Sequencing used blood, either unsorted or a sorted T cell fraction (not recorded which). The source of these receptors is a male donor with ankylosing spondylitis. Each CDR3 is given with its conserved first and last residue. The D gene is left open where the match is weak. Size is omitted from some rows. Given values are once, few, many or a class for expanded clones.

CDR3nt: TGTGCCAGCAGTTACCTTGCCCATGGCTACACCTTC; CDR3aa: CASSYLAHGYTF; len: 12; j_gene: TRBJ1-2; v_gene: TRBV6-2/TRBV6-3; d_gene: NA; abundance: NA
CDR3nt: TGCGCCAGCAGCTTAACAGGGGTGTCCGGCGAGCAGTACTTC; CDR3aa: CASSLTGVSGEQYF; len: 14; j_gene: TRBJ2-7; v_gene: TRBV5-1; d_gene: TRBD1; abundance: NA
CDR3nt: TGCAGTGCTAGAGATAGTGACCCCTACGAGCAGTACTTC; CDR3aa: CSARDSDPYEQYF; len: 13; j_gene: TRBJ2-7; v_gene: TRBV20-1; d_gene: NA; abundance: few
CDR3nt: TGTGCCAGCTCACCACTCCCTCACACTGAAGCTTTCTTT; CDR3aa: CASSPLPHTEAFF; len: 13; j_gene: TRBJ1-1; v_gene: TRBV18; d_gene: NA; abundance: NA
CDR3nt: TGTGCCAGCACCGAGACAGGTGCCTTCTCTGGAAACACCATATATTTT; CDR3aa: CASTETGAFSGNTIYF; len: 16; j_gene: TRBJ1-3; v_gene: TRBV6-1; d_gene: NA; abundance: few
CDR3nt: TGCGCCAGCAGCTCCCCAGACAGGAATGGCTACACCTTC; CDR3aa: CASSSPDRNGYTF; len: 13; j_gene: TRBJ1-2; v_gene: TRBV5-1; d_gene: NA; abundance: many
CDR3nt: TGTGCCAGCAGGACGGGGGGGCGTATCGGGGAGCTGTTTTTT; CDR3aa: CASRTGGRIGELFF; len: 14; j_gene: TRBJ2-2; v_gene: TRBV7-6; d_gene: TRBD2; abundance: NA
CDR3nt: TGTGCCAGCAGCAGAACCGGGACAGGGAGGTTGAAGACCCAGTACTTC; CDR3aa: CASSRTGTGRLKTQYF; len: 16; j_gene: TRBJ2-5; v_gene: TRBV7-2; d_gene: TRBD1; abundance: NA
CDR3nt: TGTGCCAGCTCACCACCGGTAGACTATGGCTACACCTTC; CDR3aa: CASSPPVDYGYTF; len: 13; j_gene: TRBJ1-2; v_gene: TRBV18; d_gene: NA; abundance: NA
CDR3nt: TGTGCCAGCAGCAAGGGACCCGTCAATGAGCAGTTCTTC; CDR3aa: CASSKGPVNEQFF; len: 13; j_gene: TRBJ2-1; v_gene: TRBV4-2; d_gene: NA; abundance: many
CDR3nt: TGTGCCAGCAGGACCGGGACAGGGAACGAAGCTTTCTTT; CDR3aa: CASRTGTGNEAFF; len: 13; j_gene: TRBJ1-1; v_gene: TRBV5-5; d_gene: TRBD1; abundance: NA
CDR3nt: TGTGCCGCATGGGGGGGCTCTGGGGCCAACGTCCTGACTTTC; CDR3aa: CAAWGGSGANVLTF; len: 14; j_gene: TRBJ2-6; v_gene: TRBV30; d_gene: TRBD2; abundance: few
CDR3nt: TGCGCCAGCAGGCCGGGATACACCGGGGAGCTGTTTTTT; CDR3aa: CASRPGYTGELFF; len: 13; j_gene: TRBJ2-2; v_gene: TRBV5-1; d_gene: NA; abundance: few
CDR3nt: TGCGCCAGCAGCCATCCAGGACAGGGGATTTATGGCTACACCTTC; CDR3aa: CASSHPGQGIYGYTF; len: 15; j_gene: TRBJ1-2; v_gene: TRBV4-3; d_gene: TRBD1; abundance: few
CDR3nt: TGCGCCAGCAGCCAAGTTTCGGCGGGAGATATGTCCTACAATGAGCAGTTCTTC; CDR3aa: CASSQVSAGDMSYNEQFF; len: 18; j_gene: TRBJ2-1; v_gene: TRBV4-1; d_gene: TRBD2; abundance: NA
CDR3nt: TGTGCCAGCAGCCCCCGGACTAGCAGCTCCTACGAGCAGTACTTC; CDR3aa: CASSPRTSSSYEQYF; len: 15; j_gene: TRBJ2-7; v_gene: TRBV9; d_gene: TRBD2; abundance: NA
CDR3nt: TGCAGTGCTCCGGACAGGGATGGTTACGAGCAGTACTTC; CDR3aa: CSAPDRDGYEQYF; len: 13; j_gene: TRBJ2-7; v_gene: TRBV20-1; d_gene: TRBD1; abundance: many
CDR3nt: TGCAGTGCTAGAGATCCGGCTTCAGGGCTTCGTGGCTACACCTTC; CDR3aa: CSARDPASGLRGYTF; len: 15; j_gene: TRBJ1-2; v_gene: TRBV20-1; d_gene: NA; abundance: many
CDR3nt: TGCAGTGCTAGAGGTCACGGCCTCGGCCAGCCCCAGCATTTT; CDR3aa: CSARGHGLGQPQHF; len: 14; j_gene: TRBJ1-5; v_gene: TRBV20-1; d_gene: NA; abundance: NA
CDR3nt: TGTGCCAGCAGCAGACCGGGACAGGGGACCTACGAGCAGTACTTC; CDR3aa: CASSRPGQGTYEQYF; len: 15; j_gene: TRBJ2-7; v_gene: TRBV7-2; d_gene: TRBD1; abundance: NA
CDR3nt: TGTGCCAGCAGCCTTGGGACCGAGAATGAGCAGTTCTTC; CDR3aa: CASSLGTENEQFF; len: 13; j_gene: TRBJ2-1; v_gene: TRBV7-2; d_gene: NA; abundance: many
CDR3nt: TGTGCCAGCTCACCATTAGTCACCGGGACAGAGAAAGAGACCCAGTACTTC; CDR3aa: CASSPLVTGTEKETQYF; len: 17; j_gene: TRBJ2-5; v_gene: TRBV18; d_gene: TRBD1; abundance: few
CDR3nt: TGTGCCAGCAGCCAAGATGGGCAAAACTACGAGCAGTACTTC; CDR3aa: CASSQDGQNYEQYF; len: 14; j_gene: TRBJ2-7; v_gene: TRBV4-2; d_gene: NA; abundance: few
CDR3nt: TGTGCCAGCAGTGCGCGGGGCACCGGGGAGCTGTTTTTT; CDR3aa: CASSARGTGELFF; len: 13; j_gene: TRBJ2-2; v_gene: TRBV28; d_gene: NA; abundance: many
CDR3nt: TGTGCCAGCAGCTTAGGGGCTAGCGGGTCGGTCCAGTACTTC; CDR3aa: CASSLGASGSVQYF; len: 14; j_gene: TRBJ2-5; v_gene: TRBV7-2; d_gene: TRBD2; abundance: few
CDR3nt: TGTGCCAGCAGCTCTAGTTGGGACCGCACAGATACGCAGTATTTT; CDR3aa: CASSSSWDRTDTQYF; len: 15; j_gene: TRBJ2-3; v_gene: TRBV7-2; d_gene: NA; abundance: many
CDR3nt: TGTGCCAGCAGCTTATACGGGAACATTCAGTACTTC; CDR3aa: CASSLYGNIQYF; len: 12; j_gene: TRBJ2-4; v_gene: TRBV13; d_gene: NA; abundance: NA
CDR3nt: TGTGCCACCAGTGGCCCGGACAGAAAGACTGGGGCCAACGTCCTGACTTTC; CDR3aa: CATSGPDRKTGANVLTF; len: 17; j_gene: TRBJ2-6; v_gene: TRBV24-1; d_gene: NA; abundance: NA
CDR3nt: TGCAGTGCTAGAGTGGGGTGGGACAGCAGCTTTTATAATTCACCCCTCCACTTT; CDR3aa: CSARVGWDSSFYNSPLHF; len: 18; j_gene: TRBJ1-6; v_gene: TRBV20-1; d_gene: TRBD1; abundance: NA
CDR3nt: TGTGCCAGCAGTGGTGATTCACCCCTCCACTTT; CDR3aa: CASSGDSPLHF; len: 11; j_gene: TRBJ1-6; v_gene: TRBV2; d_gene: NA; abundance: few